The present TCR beta chain was sequenced within a study of cytomegalovirus exposure and HLA in healthy donors. General observations from the study: The authors judged a highly shared variant cluster likely a sequencing artifact. Across HLA loci, a later analysis found differing TCR association rates, with DRB1 most and HLA-C fewest. CMV serostatus was the sole immune exposure information available. Later analysis found that TCR beta chains associated with HLA were more clonally expanded than other, equally common chains.

Primers for the PCR totalled 60 Vbeta and 13 Jbeta. Profiled with immunoSEQ multiplex PCR; TCRdb holds only in-frame clones, not every one. The repertoire consists of 95,000 to 150,000 clones, with 55% to 75% occurring once and the leading ten covering around 4%. A note on this clone: Antigen specificity is unknown.

Germline-derived CDR1 and CDR2 are SGHRS and YFSETQ. V lost 4 bases to trimming and J lost 4 bases, with 11 bases between them. The CDR3 length is 13 residues. This TCR was sampled from a man aged 25 to 45 in good health and CMV-seronegative. The J gene is TRBJ1-2, the V gene TRBV5-1; TRBD1 is a possible D gene (6 bases). Sequenced: PBMCs. The DNA for the CDR3 is TGCGCCAGCAGCCCCGACAGGAGCTATGGCTACACCTTC. Its protein is CASSPDRSYGYTF.